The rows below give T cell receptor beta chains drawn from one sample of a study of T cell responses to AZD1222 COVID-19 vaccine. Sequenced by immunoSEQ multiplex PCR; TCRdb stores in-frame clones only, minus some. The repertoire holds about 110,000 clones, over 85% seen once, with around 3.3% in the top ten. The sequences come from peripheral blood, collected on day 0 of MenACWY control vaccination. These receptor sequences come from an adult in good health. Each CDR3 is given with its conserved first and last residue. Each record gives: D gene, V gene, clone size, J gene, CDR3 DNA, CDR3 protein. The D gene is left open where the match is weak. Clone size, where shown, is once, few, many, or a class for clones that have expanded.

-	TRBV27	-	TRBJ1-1	TGTGCCAGCAGTCCCACAACAGGGTTCACTGAAGCTTTCTTT	CASSPTTGFTEAFF
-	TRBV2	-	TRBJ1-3	TGTGCCAGCAGTGATATATCCCCTCGAAACACCATATATTTT	CASSDISPRNTIYF
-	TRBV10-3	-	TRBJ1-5	TGTGCCATCAGTGTCGTCCCGCCAATTCAGCCCCAGCATTTT	CAISVVPPIQPQHF
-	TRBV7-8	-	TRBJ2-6	TGTGCCAGCAGCAAAATAACTCGGGACTCCCTGACTTTC	CASSKITRDSLTF
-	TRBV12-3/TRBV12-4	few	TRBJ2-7	TGTGCCAGCAGTTTTAGCGAGGCCTACGAGCAGTACTTC	CASSFSEAYEQYF
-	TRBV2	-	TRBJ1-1	TGTGCCAGCAGTCAGAGCGGGGCCGGTGAAGCTTTCTTT	CASSQSGAGEAFF
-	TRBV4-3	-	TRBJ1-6	TGCGCCAGCAGCCAAGGAAGCCATTCACCCCTCCACTTT	CASSQGSHSPLHF
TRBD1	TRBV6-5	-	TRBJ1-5	TGTGCCAGCAAGTGGGGACAGGTGAACAATCAGCCCCAGCATTTT	CASKWGQVNNQPQHF
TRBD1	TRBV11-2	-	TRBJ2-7	TGTGCCAGCAGCTTAGCAGGGGGCGGGTACGAGCAGTACTTC	CASSLAGGGYEQYF
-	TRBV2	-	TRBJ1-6	TGTGCCAGCAGTGGGGTGAGTTCACCCCTCCACTTT	CASSGVSSPLHF
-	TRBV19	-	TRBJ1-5	TGTGCCAGTAGTATAAGGGTGGGTCAGCCCCAGCATTTT	CASSIRVGQPQHF
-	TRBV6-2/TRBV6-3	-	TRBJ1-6	TGTGCCAGCAGTTCCTGGGATTCACCCCTCCACTTT	CASSSWDSPLHF
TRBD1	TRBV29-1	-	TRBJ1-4	TGCAGCGTTGAATGGGACAGGGGGGGAGGAAAACTGTTTTTT	CSVEWDRGGGKLFF
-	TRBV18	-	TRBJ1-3	TGTGCCAGCTCACCGTCGGACGTGGGCTCTGGAAACACCATATATTTT	CASSPSDVGSGNTIYF
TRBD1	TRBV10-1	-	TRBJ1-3	TGCGCCAGCAGTGAGGGGACAGCGAGCTCTGGAAACACCATATATTTT	CASSEGTASSGNTIYF
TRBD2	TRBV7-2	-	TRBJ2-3	TGTGCCAGCAGTCTTCACAGACTAGCGGGGCAAGATACGCAGTATTTT	CASSLHRLAGQDTQYF
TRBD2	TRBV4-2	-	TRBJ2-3	TGTGCCAGCAGCCAAGGGGAAGCGGGGGGGCATGTAGATACGCAGTATTTT	CASSQGEAGGHVDTQYF
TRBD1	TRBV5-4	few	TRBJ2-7	TGTGCCAGCACCGTGGACAGGGGAAACTACGAGCAGTACTTC	CASTVDRGNYEQYF
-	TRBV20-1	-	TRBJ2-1	TGCAGTGCGGAGCCCTACAATGAGCAGTTCTTC	CSAEPYNEQFF
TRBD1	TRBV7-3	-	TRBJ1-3	TGTGCCAGCAGCGTTTCAGGGGGCAACACCATATATTTT	CASSVSGGNTIYF
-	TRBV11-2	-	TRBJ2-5	TGTGCCAGCAGCTTGGTGGGGGGGCGGTGGGAGACCCAGTACTTC	CASSLVGGRWETQYF
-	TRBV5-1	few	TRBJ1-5	TGCGCCAGCAGCTTGGATAACACGGGGGGGCCCCAGCATTTT	CASSLDNTGGPQHF
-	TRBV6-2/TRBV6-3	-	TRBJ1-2	TGTGCCAGCAGTTACATGGGCAGAGATGGCTACACCTTC	CASSYMGRDGYTF
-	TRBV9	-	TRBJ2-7	TGTGCCAGCAGCCCGGGGGACGCCAACTACGAGCAGTACTTC	CASSPGDANYEQYF